A single sample gave rise to the 18 T cell receptor beta chains below, sequenced in a study of OX40 agonist ivuxolimab in advanced cancers. Libraries were constructed by the immunoSEQ multiplex PCR assay. This immuneACCESS table, as held by TCRdb, lists in-frame sequences with V and J called but not all clones. Of the missing ones, under half trace to an unresolved V gene in checked studies; the others have no known cause. The sample data list fewer than 70,000 clones, and roughly 90% of these were observed just once. In total, the top ten clones hold roughly 1% of the sample. The sequenced sample was CD4+ or CD8+ T cells sorted from blood, obtained in a trial of the OX40 agonist ivuxolimab. The receptors were gathered from an adult with an advanced solid tumor such as melanoma, head and neck, liver or kidney cancer.

The chain uses TRBV30 and TRBJ2-3; possibly TRBD2 for D (6 bases). With 0 bases removed from V and 0 bases from J, the gap between germline ends came to 10 bases. Germline CDR1 is GTSNPN and CDR2 is SVGIG (reference sequence). CDR3 length equals 15 residues. DNA of the CDR3: TGTGCCTGGAGTGTACCTAGCGTAAGCACAGATACGCAGTATTTT. Its protein product is CAWSVPSVSTDTQYF. Full variable domain (missing parts from reference TRBV30 and TRBJ2-3): SQTIHQWPATLVQPVGSPLSLECTVEGTSNPNLYWYRQAAGRGLQLLFYSVGIGQISSEVPQNLSASRPQDRQFILSSKKLLLSDSGFYLCAWSVPSVSTDTQYFGPGTRLTVL.

The chain couples TRBV19 to TRBJ1-1, with 10 nucleotides matching TRBD1. The V gene's germline CDR1 is LNHDA and CDR2 SQIVND (reference sequence). Losses at the gene ends were 6 bases for V and 1 base for J; bases not matched to a gene: 5. This CDR3 spans 15 amino acids. CDR3 nucleotide sequence: TGTGCCAGTAGGGGACAGGGGAGACAGAACACTGAAGCTTTCTTT. Translation: CASRGQGRQNTEAFF. Based on the CDR3 plus reference TRBV19 and TRBJ1-1, the full variable domain is DGGITQSPKYLFRKEGQNVTLSCEQNLNHDAMYWYRQDPGQGLRLIYYSQIVNDFQKGDIAEGYSVSREKKESFPLTVTSAQKNPTAFYLCASRGQGRQNTEAFFGQGTRLTVV.

The V call is TRBV5-4, the J call TRBJ2-7; no reliable D call. With 0 bases removed from V and 2 bases from J, the gap between germline ends came to 9 bases. Germline CDR1 SGHNT, CDR2 YYREEE (reference sequence). The CDR3 has 14 amino acids. CDR3 bases: TGTGCCAGCAGCTTGGAACCAGATCCCTACGAGCAGTACTTC. Its translation is CASSLEPDPYEQYF.

The chain combines TRBV7-2 with TRBJ2-7; no clear D gene. The germline gives CDR1 SGHTA, CDR2 FQGNSA. This CDR3 has 17 residues. V was trimmed by 5 bases and J by 4 bases, leaving 24 bases between them. The CDR3 is CASSDEYRVSAYYEQYF. In DNA form, the CDR3 reads TGTGCCAGCAGCGACGAATACCGGGTCTCAGCTTATTACGAGCAGTACTTC.

The gene calls are TRBV6-1 and TRBJ1-6; D gene uncertain. The CDR3 length is 15 residues. V lost 4 bases to trimming and J lost 6 bases, with 13 bases between them. The V gene's germline CDR1 is MNHNS and CDR2 SASEGT. The chain's CDR3 is CASSGTRTGNSPLHF. The CDR3 nucleotides are TGTGCCAGCAGTGGGACCCGGACGGGTAATTCACCCCTCCACTTT.

This chain connects TRBV4-2 to TRBJ1-6; TRBD1 matches 8 bases. Trimming at V came to 0 bases and at J to 5 bases, leaving 3 bases not matched to a gene. The CDR3 loop spans 16 amino acids. The V gene's germline CDR1 is LGHNA and CDR2 YNFKEQ. CDR3 DNA: TGTGCCAGCAGCCAAGATGCCAGGGGGCATAATTCACCCCTCCACTTT. It is translated as CASSQDARGHNSPLHF.

In this sample, this clone turned up once. V is TRBV14 and J is TRBJ2-7; 10 bases are a match to TRBD2. The germline CDR1 and CDR2 sequences are SGHDN and FVKESK. This CDR3 has 17 residues. The V gene end was trimmed by 4 bases and the J gene end by 3 bases; junction bases not matched to a gene: 12. In DNA form, the CDR3 reads TGTGCCAGCAGCCCCGGACCTAGCGGGGGCTTCATCTACGAGCAGTACTTC. Its protein product is CASSPGPSGGFIYEQYF.

V usage is TRBV6-5 and J usage is TRBJ1-5, with TRBD1 matching over 9 bases. In germline, CDR1 is MNHEY, CDR2 SVGAGI. Trimming took 5 bases from V and 6 from J; bases not matched to a gene: 5. The CDR3 consists of 14 residues. In DNA, the CDR3 is TGTGCCAGCAGTGGGGGACAGGGCTTTCAGCCCCAGCATTTT. Protein product: CASSGGQGFQPQHF.

The chain links TRBV30 to TRBJ1-4; TRBD1 matches 7 bases. The germline V gene encodes CDR1 GTSNPN and CDR2 SVGIG (reference sequence). V was clipped by 5 bases and J by 8 bases; unmatched bases: 5. This CDR3 comprises 12 residues. As DNA, the CDR3 is TGTGCCTGGGGACAGGTCAAAGAAAAACTGTTTTTT. It codes for CAWGQVKEKLFF.

This chain links TRBV5-6 with TRBJ1-5, with D tentatively TRBD1 (6 bases). V lost 2 bases and J lost 1, with 10 bases in between. The CDR3 sequence is 15 residues long. Germline CDR1 and CDR2: SGHDT and YYEEEE. As DNA, the CDR3 is TGTGCCAGCAGCTTCGGGGGCGTGAGCAATCAGCCCCAGCATTTT. Its translation: CASSFGGVSNQPQHF.

In this sample, this clone turned up once. The V gene is TRBV7-9, the J gene TRBJ1-2; maybe TRBD1 (5 bases). The germline CDR1 and CDR2 sequences are SEHNR and FQNEAQ (reference sequence). There are 12 residues in the CDR3. The V and J ends lost 3 bases and 8 bases respectively, with 10 bases between them. The CDR3: CASSLNRGGYTF. For the CDR3, the DNA is TGTGCCAGCAGCTTGAATAGGGGAGGCTACACCTTC.

The rearrangement uses TRBV5-1 and TRBJ2-5; tentative D call: TRBD1 (6 bases). CDR1 is SGHRS, CDR2 YFSETQ, per germline. The CDR3 loop spans 14 amino acids. Trimming left V 2 bases short and J 5 bases short, with 13 bases between. CDR3 in amino acids: CASSLRGSLETQYF. CDR3 coding DNA: TGCGCCAGCAGCTTAAGGGGGAGTCTGGAGACCCAGTACTTC.

The chain joins TRBV30 to TRBJ2-3; 9 bases are shared with TRBD2. J was trimmed by 2 bases and V by 1 base; bases with no gene match: 4. Germline CDR1 reads GTSNPN; CDR2 reads SVGIG (reference sequence). CDR3 length equals 15 residues. The chain's CDR3 is CAWSGRGGPTDTQYF. The CDR3 DNA is TGTGCCTGGAGTGGGCGGGGGGGTCCCACAGATACGCAGTATTTT.

The chain has TRBV15 and TRBJ2-1, with TRBD1 matching 7 bases. The CDR3 totals 14 residues. V was pared by 5 bases and J by 2 bases, with 3 bases of the junction left unmatched. Germline assignment: CDR1 LNHNV and CDR2 YYDKDF (reference sequence). Here the CDR3 reads CATSWGQTYNEQFF. For the CDR3, the DNA is TGTGCCACCAGCTGGGGACAGACCTACAATGAGCAGTTCTTC.

The genes are TRBV4-1 and TRBJ2-3; 12 bases agree with TRBD2. The CDR3 contains 19 residues. V shed 5 bases and J 0 bases; nucleotides not matched to a gene: 12. The germline CDR1 and CDR2 sequences are MGHRA and YSYEKL. Written as DNA, the CDR3 is TGCGCCAGCAGCAAACCTAGCGGGGGGGCCAGGGTTAGCACAGATACGCAGTATTTT. It yields the protein CASSKPSGGARVSTDTQYF.

This sequence joins TRBV10-2 and TRBJ2-7; D unclear. This CDR3 region has 11 residues. Per germline, CDR1 WSHSY and CDR2 SAAADI. V shed 3 bases and J shed 5 bases, with 5 bases lying between them. CDR3 coding DNA: TGCGCCAGCAGTGAAGGTCACGAGCAGTACTTC. This encodes CASSEGHEQYF.

The V gene is TRBV29-1, the J gene TRBJ2-5; tentative D call: TRBD1 (5 bases). This CDR3 is 12 amino acids long. Between the trimmed V and J ends, which lost 2 bases and 4 bases, there was a span of 8 bases. Germline CDR1 is SQVTM and CDR2 is ANQGSEA. CDR3 sequence (DNA): TGCAGCGTTGAACAGGGATTAGAGACCCAGTACTTC. As protein: CSVEQGLETQYF.

The rearrangement links TRBV30 to TRBJ2-5; the D gene is possibly TRBD1 (6 bases). Trimming stripped 2 bases from V and 4 bases from J, with 17 bases between. The germline V gene has CDR1 GTSNPN and CDR2 SVGIG (reference sequence). This CDR3 comprises 15 residues. The CDR3 bases are TGTGCCTGGAGTTCCCAACACCAGGGGTTAGAGACCCAGTACTTC. Translating gives CAWSSQHQGLETQYF.